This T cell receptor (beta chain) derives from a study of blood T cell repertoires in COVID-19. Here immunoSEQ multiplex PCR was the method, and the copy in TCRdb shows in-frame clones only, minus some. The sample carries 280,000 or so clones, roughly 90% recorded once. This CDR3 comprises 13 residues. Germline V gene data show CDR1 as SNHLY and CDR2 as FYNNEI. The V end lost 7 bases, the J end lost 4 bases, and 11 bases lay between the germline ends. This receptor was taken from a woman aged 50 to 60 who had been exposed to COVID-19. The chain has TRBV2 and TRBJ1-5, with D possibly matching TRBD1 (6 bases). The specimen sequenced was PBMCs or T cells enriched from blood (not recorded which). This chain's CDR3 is CASKRQENQPQHF. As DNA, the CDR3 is TGTGCCAGCAAACGACAGGAGAATCAGCCCCAGCATTTT. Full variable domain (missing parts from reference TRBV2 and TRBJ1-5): EPEVTQTPSHQVTQMGQEVILRCVPISNHLYFYWYRQILGQKVEFLVSFYNNEISEKSEIFDDQFSVERPDGSNFTLKIRSTKLEDSAMYFCASKRQENQPQHFGDGTRLSIL.